The 7 T cell receptor beta chains given below trace back to one sample, sequenced in a study of T cells after yellow fever vaccination. TCRdb called the 5' RACE reads again in MiXCR, with one record for every CDR3 protein. The sample lists 300,000 or so distinct CDR3 sequences, roughly 7% seen once, with roughly a sixth in the top ten. The source was PBMCs, collected roughly 47 days after the first yellow fever vaccination. Receptors were obtained from a man between 18 and 29 years old who received the YFV17D yellow fever vaccine.

This clonotype came up many times. V is TRBV4-1 and J is TRBJ1-2; 7 nucleotides match TRBD1. The CDR3 has 20 residues. V was clipped by 2 bases and J by 2 bases; unmatched bases: 20. Germline V gene sequence: CDR1 MGHRA, CDR2 YSYEKL. The chain's CDR3 is CASSQRGPKDRVNTNYGYTF. The CDR3 DNA reads TGCGCCAGCAGCCAAAGAGGCCCAAAAGACAGGGTCAACACAAACTATGGCTACACCTTC.

This clonotype was found a few times. V and J are TRBV6-1 and TRBJ1-6; 7 bases are a match to TRBD1. The CDR3 spans 16 residues. The V gene's germline CDR1 is MNHNS and CDR2 SASEGT. The V segment lost 6 bases and the J segment 6 bases; nucleotides outside the gene matches: 11. The DNA for the CDR3 is TGTGCCAGCAGGACACAGGGGAGGGTTCGTAATTCACCCCTCCACTTT. This encodes CASRTQGRVRNSPLHF.

This clonotype was seen ten or more times. The rearrangement uses TRBV29-1 and TRBJ2-1; 7 bases are shared with TRBD2. The CDR3 covers 15 residues. Germline loops: CDR1 SQVTM, CDR2 ANQGSEA. Unmatched junction bases numbered 4, after V lost 2 bases and J lost 0 bases. The CDR3 loop is CSVERRESSYNEQFF. Here the CDR3 DNA reads TGCAGCGTTGAAAGGCGGGAGAGCTCCTACAATGAGCAGTTCTTC.

This clonotype was seen repeatedly, ten times or more. The chain joins TRBV5-1 to TRBJ1-2; no definite D call. V dropped 4 bases and J dropped 2 bases, with 9 bases sitting between them. Germline lookup yields CDR1 SGHRS and CDR2 YFSETQ. The CDR3 sequence is 13 residues long. In DNA, the CDR3 is TGCGCCAGCAGCCTGGACGTAAACTATGGCTACACCTTC. This gives the protein CASSLDVNYGYTF.

This clonotype has a handful of counts. The rearrangement uses TRBV6-6 and TRBJ2-5; D not resolved. V lost 2 bases, J lost 4 bases, and 8 bases lay in between. Per germline, CDR1 MNHNY and CDR2 SVGAGI (reference sequence). The CDR3 is 13 residues long. The DNA of the CDR3 is TGTGCCAGCAGTTACACCCCGGGAGAGACCCAGTACTTC. Amino acids: CASSYTPGETQYF.

This clonotype was counted between two and nine times. CDR3 sequence (DNA): TGTGCCAGCACCCCCCCCAACCCGAACACTGAAGCTTTCTTT. Amino acids: CASTPPNPNTEAFF. The chain recombines TRBV7-9 with TRBJ1-1; D unresolved. Trimming took off 7 bases at V and 1 base at J, with 13 bases between the two ends. CDR1 and CDR2 (germline): SEHNR, FQNEAQ (reference sequence). The CDR3 covers 14 residues.

For the CDR3, the DNA is TGTGCCAGCAGCATGGGGGGGACCGGGGAGCTGTTTTTT. Its translation is CASSMGGTGELFF. The gene calls are TRBV5-6 and TRBJ2-2; 7 positions match TRBD2. Per germline, CDR1 SGHDT and CDR2 YYEEEE. This CDR3 has 13 amino acids. V was clipped by 4 bases and J by 5 bases; unmatched bases: 2. Full variable domain (remainder filled in from reference TRBV5-6 and TRBJ2-2): DAGVTQSPTHLIKTRGQQVTLRCSPKSGHDTVSWYQQALGQGPQFIFQYYEEEERQRGNFPDRFSGHQFPNYSSELNVNALLLGDSALYLCASSMGGTGELFFGEGSRLTVL.